This record covers a single T cell receptor (beta chain). Its antigen is currently unknown. CDR1 and CDR2 from the germline V gene are SEHNR and FQNEAQ (reference sequence). The CDR3 runs 14 residues. V dropped 1 base and J dropped 2 bases, with 8 bases sitting between them. Sequencing was performed with immunoSEQ multiplex PCR; in TCRdb, only in-frame clones are kept and a portion is missing. Altogether about 160,000 clones are present, around 93% being singletons, with the ten largest covering less than 5.5%. The data were taken from a study of T cell responses to AZD1222 COVID-19 vaccine. General observations from the study: Along spike, vaccine-associated CD4 TCRs were found throughout, with dominance at 160-218 and 743-854. Donors were mostly white British, more females; clonal diversity possibly underestimated.

The receptor was derived from an adult in good health. The chain carries TRBV7-9 and TRBJ1-2; unclear D gene. The sample consisted of peripheral blood, taken on day 0 of AZD1222 vaccination. Here the CDR3 DNA reads TGTGCCAGCAGCTTAGGGGGTCCCAACTATGGCTACACCTTC. Translating it yields CASSLGGPNYGYTF.